What follows are 13 T cell receptor beta chains derived from one specimen sequenced in a study of early T cells in non-severe SARS-CoV-2 infection. TCRdb independently ran MiXCR on the 5' RACE reads; one entry per CDR3 protein. Here the sample spans some 29,000 distinct CDR3 sequences, around 5.7% being singletons. The sample was whole blood. The receptor source for this set is an adult who was a healthcare worker with PCR-confirmed SARS-CoV-2 infection or an uninfected control (not recorded which).

This clonotype occurred many times. The chain combines TRBV11-2 with TRBJ2-7; D is possibly TRBD2 (6 bases). Germline CDR1 reads SGHAT; CDR2 reads FQNNGV. V dropped 1 base and J dropped 3 bases, with 13 bases sitting between them. CDR3 length: 15 amino acids. In DNA form, the CDR3 reads TGTGCCAGCAGCTTAGTAGCGGAAAAACACTACGAGCAGTACTTC. Protein: CASSLVAEKHYEQYF.

Many counts were recorded for this clonotype. The chain links TRBV27 to TRBJ2-2, with 10 bases lining up with TRBD1. CDR3 size: 17 residues. Germline CDR1 is MNHEY and CDR2 is SMNVEV (reference sequence). V was clipped by 4 bases and J by 7 bases; unmatched bases: 12. CDR3 residues: CASSSTLPGQGIGELFF. CDR3 DNA: TGTGCCAGCAGTTCAACCCTCCCGGGACAGGGGATCGGGGAGCTGTTTTTT.

This clonotype was seen many times. The chain has TRBV4-2 and TRBJ2-7; 8 bases are a match to TRBD1. J lost 3 bases, V lost 0 bases, and 4 bases had no gene match. Per the germline V gene, CDR1 is LGHNA and CDR2 is YNFKEQ. The CDR3 is made up of 15 amino acids. The CDR3 nucleotides read TGTGCCAGCAGCCAAGAGGACAGGGCGATCTACGAGCAGTACTTC. It encodes CASSQEDRAIYEQYF.

At least ten counts were recorded for this clonotype. V usage is TRBV5-6 and J usage is TRBJ1-4, with D possibly being TRBD1 (6 bases). Trimming took off 1 base at V and 5 bases at J, with 9 bases between the two ends. Germline V gives CDR1 SGHDT, CDR2 YYEEEE. The CDR3 consists of 14 residues. CDR3 DNA sequence: TGTGCCAGCAGCTTGCGGGGGCTAAATGAAAAACTGTTTTTT. It yields the protein CASSLRGLNEKLFF.

This clonotype was observed once. The chain employs TRBV6-1 and TRBJ2-2, with unresolved D. Germline values: CDR1 MNHNS, CDR2 SASEGT. Deletions cut 2 bases from V and 1 base from J, with 8 bases between. The CDR3 has 15 residues. The CDR3 protein is CASSEFPGNTGELFF. The CDR3 nucleotides read TGTGCCAGCAGTGAATTTCCAGGGAACACCGGGGAGCTGTTTTTT.

This clonotype has ten or more counts. The CDR3 region is CASSYGQGEAFF. The DNA for the CDR3 is TGTGCCAGCAGTTACGGGCAGGGTGAAGCTTTCTTT. The chain has TRBV6-5 and TRBJ1-1; D may be TRBD1 (5 bases). The length of the CDR3 is 12 residues. Between the trimmed V and J ends, which lost 2 bases and 7 bases, there was a span of 8 bases. Germline V gives CDR1 MNHEY, CDR2 SVGAGI.

This clonotype has a count of ten or more. The V gene is TRBV27, the J gene TRBJ2-1, with D hard to call. The CDR3 covers 13 residues. Germline V gene lookup returns CDR1 MNHEY and CDR2 SMNVEV (reference sequence). Trimming stripped 3 bases from V and 2 bases from J, with 5 bases between. CDR3 coding DNA: TGTGCCAGCAGTTTCACCCCCTACAATGAGCAGTTCTTC. Its protein product is CASSFTPYNEQFF.

This clonotype showed up many times. The chain employs TRBV7-8 and TRBJ2-1; D is ambiguous. The V gene lost 1 base and the J gene lost 10 bases, with 11 bases spanning the gap. There are 13 residues in the CDR3. Germline V gene lookup returns CDR1 SGHVS and CDR2 FQNEAQ. This chain's CDR3 is CASSLDGRGEQFF. Written as DNA, the CDR3 is TGTGCCAGCAGCTTAGACGGCCGTGGGGAGCAGTTCTTC.

The chain employs TRBV6-2 or TRBV6-3 and TRBJ1-1, with D possibly TRBD1 on 5 matching bases. Germline CDR1 reads MNHEY; CDR2 reads SVGEGT. The CDR3 is 16 amino acids. The germline V and J ends were trimmed by 0 bases and 3 bases, with 14 bases remaining between them. The CDR3: CASSYSPAAGDTEAFF. CDR3 nucleotide sequence: TGTGCCAGCAGTTACTCTCCGGCAGCGGGGGACACTGAAGCTTTCTTT.

This chain links TRBV28 with TRBJ2-1; TRBD1 matches 8 bases. Trimming took 8 bases from V and 4 from J; bases not matched to a gene: 4. This CDR3 has 13 residues. Germline lookup yields CDR1 MDHEN and CDR2 SYDVKM. DNA for the CDR3: TGTGCCAGCGGACAGGGAGCATACAATGAGCAGTTCTTC. It is translated as CASGQGAYNEQFF.

This clonotype is categorized as medium-sized. The chain joins TRBV7-2 to TRBJ2-1, with 7 bases fitting TRBD2. The V gene's germline CDR1 is SGHTA and CDR2 FQGNSA. The CDR3 sequence is 17 residues long. V lost 1 base and J lost 3; bases outside the gene matches: 9. CDR3 DNA: TGTGCCAGCAGCTTAGAGGGAGGGTTCGGGCGCTACAATGAGCAGTTCTTC. Translating it yields CASSLEGGFGRYNEQFF.

In its sample, this clonotype is medium-sized. The rearrangement joins TRBV11-2 to TRBJ2-3; unclear D gene. This CDR3 is built from 13 residues. In germline, CDR1 is SGHAT, CDR2 FQNNGV. The V end lost 0 bases, the J end lost 5 bases, and 6 bases lay between the germline ends. CDR3 nucleotides: TGTGCCAGCAGCTTAGATCTGGGAGATACGCAGTATTTT. This sequence encodes CASSLDLGDTQYF. The whole variable domain, remainder taken from reference TRBV11-2 and TRBJ2-3, is EAGVAQSPRYKIIEKRQSVAFWCNPISGHATLYWYQQILGQGPKLLIQFQNNGVVDDSQLPKDRFSAERLKGVDSTLKIQPAKLEDSAVYLCASSLDLGDTQYFGPGTRLTVL.

This clonotype was recorded many times. No DNA is shown, since the ends of the CDR3 on it are uncertain; the CDR3 is the one TCRdb lists. CDR3: CASSIRTGRMKNCFF. V usage is TRBV7-2 and J usage is TRBJ1-4; the tabulated D call, TRBD1, remains unverified against the DNA. The CDR3 has 15 residues if both end residues are counted. Germline-derived CDR1 and CDR2 are SGHTA and FQGNSA.